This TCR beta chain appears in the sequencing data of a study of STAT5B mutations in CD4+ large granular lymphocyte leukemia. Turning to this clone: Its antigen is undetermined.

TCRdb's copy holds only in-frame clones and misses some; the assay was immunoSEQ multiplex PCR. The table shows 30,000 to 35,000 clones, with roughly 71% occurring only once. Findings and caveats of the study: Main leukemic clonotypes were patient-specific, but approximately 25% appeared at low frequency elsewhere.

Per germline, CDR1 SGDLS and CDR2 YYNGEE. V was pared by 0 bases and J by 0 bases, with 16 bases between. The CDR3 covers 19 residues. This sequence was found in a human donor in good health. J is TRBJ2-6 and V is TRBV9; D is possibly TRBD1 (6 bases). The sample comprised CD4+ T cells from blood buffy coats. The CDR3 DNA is TGTGCCAGCAGCGTAGAAGGAATGGGGGCCCCCTCTGGGGCCAACGTCCTGACTTTC. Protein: CASSVEGMGAPSGANVLTF.